This TCR beta chain is drawn from a study of blood T cell repertoires in COVID-19 (dated by TCRdb to about 2020). For context, the study as a whole: Collaborator samples came from the United States, Italy and Spain and covered acute and convalescent phases of COVID-19. The material from the prospective study consisted of cDNA or gDNA derived from T cells, B-cell-depleted T cells, or PBMCs. Deeply sampled blood TCRbeta repertoires from subjects exposed to, actively infected with, or recovered from COVID-19 were included in the dataset. The repertoires were released in a freely available public database meant as a resource for research on the immune response to SARS-CoV-2. Samples came from the ongoing ImmuneRACE study (first 160 participants) plus 1,254 subjects from 6 global collaborators. Sample metadata almost always included a de-identified subject ID, COVID-19 status, age in years and sex. Where available, HLA class I and class II types were taken from metadata supplied by the sample provider and were not determined by assay-based typing. The study at large found these results: The amount of clinical and demographic metadata varied by source and participant and was provided uncurated.

In Seattle, one collaborating source enrolled patients while the infection was active and tracked those patients longitudinally over the course of disease. The collaborating institutions used their own protocols to collect whole blood in K2EDTA tubes. For TCRbeta analysis, collaborators shipped samples as frozen whole blood, isolated PBMCs, or DNA extracted from either of those sample types. Concerning this clone itself: What this receptor recognizes is not known. The record has no base qualities; no much larger clone is one base away.

The junction shows trimming of 2 bases on V and 7 bases on J, plus 13 bases between the germline ends. The germline V gene specifies SGDLS as CDR1 and YYNGEE as CDR2. Spanning cysteine to phenylalanine, the CDR3 consists of 14 amino acids. Of the read, only the CDR3 DNA is kept; its 42 bases are in frame from base 1. TCRbeta CDR3 regions were amplified from genomic DNA using the immunoSEQ Assay, a bias-controlled multiplex PCR. As for the original processing: The number of nucleated cells in each sample was estimated from the amplification of reference gene primers within the assay. Sequence reads were collapsed and filtered to measure the absolute abundance of every unique TCRbeta CDR3 rearrangement. Productive Simpson clonality was computed per sample as the square root of Simpson's diversity index over productive rearrangements. The clones in this table, taken by TCRdb from immuneACCESS, are in-frame only. Not every clone is retained; where verified, under half of the shortfall comes from an unresolved V gene, and the cause of the rest is unknown. The DNA gave D and trimming, while V, J and clone size come from that table. The sample contains around 120,000 clones, roughly nine tenths of them found a single time. Jointly, the top ten make up 4% to 5% of the sample.

The chain employs TRBV9 and TRBJ2-1, with a weak D call of TRBD2 (6 bases match). Sequenced: peripheral blood. This receptor was obtained from a man aged 60 to 75 with COVID-19, enrolled during active disease. The CDR3 sequence is CASSVEGMFNEQFF. The nucleotides are TGTGCCAGCAGCGTGGAGGGGATGTTTAATGAGCAGTTCTTC.